The sequence of this T cell receptor beta chain was determined in a study of cytomegalovirus exposure and HLA in healthy donors. V was shortened by 5 bases and J by 2 bases, with 9 bases between the two germline ends. The CDR3 length is 13 residues. Germline values: CDR1 WNHNN, CDR2 SYGVQD (reference sequence). Profiling relied on immunoSEQ multiplex PCR, and the TCRdb table lists in-frame clones only, not all of them. Here the sample spans about 150,000 clones, about 91% being singletons. The rearrangement links TRBV10-1 to TRBJ1-2; TRBD1 is a possible D gene (6 bases). Sequencing input: PBMCs. The clonotype was recovered from a man between 18 and 29 years old in good health and CMV-seropositive. The CDR3 coding sequence is TGCGCCAGCAGTACCGGACAGAACTATGGCTACACCTTC. Protein: CASSTGQNYGYTF.